This T cell receptor beta chain originates from a study of early T cells in non-severe SARS-CoV-2 infection. The germline gives CDR1 SGHTA, CDR2 FQGNSA. Deletions cut 1 base from V and 7 bases from J, with 19 bases between. This CDR3 is built from 16 residues. TCRdb reprocessed the 5' RACE reads with MiXCR, giving one entry per CDR3 protein. Of about 60,000 distinct CDR3 sequences in the sample, approximately 9% were seen once. This clonotype was picked up many times. Sample: whole blood. This receptor was taken from an adult who was a healthcare worker with PCR-confirmed SARS-CoV-2 infection or an uninfected control (not recorded which). The chain combines TRBV7-2 with TRBJ2-5, with D maybe TRBD2 (6 bases). The CDR3 DNA reads as TGTGCCAGCAGCTTAGGGAGTAGCGGAGACCGTGGGACCCAGTACTTC. Amino acids: CASSLGSSGDRGTQYF. Variable domain in full (rest from reference TRBV7-2 and TRBJ2-5): GAGVSQSPSNKVTEKGKDVELRCDPISGHTALYWYRQSLGQGLEFLIYFQGNSAPDKSGLPSDRFSAERTGGSVSTLTIQRTQQEDSAVYLCASSLGSSGDRGTQYFGPGTRLLVL.